What follows are 4 T cell receptor beta chains derived from one specimen sequenced in a study of T cells in Graves' hyperthyroidism and ophthalmopathy. There were TCR beta CDR3 regions amplified from RNA transcripts. HTBI primers drove first-round RT-PCR of the TCR CDR3. MiXCR was run by TCRdb on the multiplex PCR reads, yielding one entry per CDR3 protein. The sample includes some 460,000 distinct CDR3 sequences, approximately 15% of them seen just once. Source material: blood. These receptors came from a woman younger than 30 with Graves' hyperthyroidism.

This clonotype has ten or more counts. This sequence joins TRBV5-6 and TRBJ2-7, with no clear D. This CDR3 is built from 12 residues. The germline V and J ends were trimmed by 1 base and 7 bases, with 9 bases remaining between them. CDR1 and CDR2 from the germline V gene are SGHDT and YYEEEE. In DNA, the CDR3 is TGTGCCAGCAGCTTGACCCCGGGTGAGCAGTACTTC. It codes for CASSLTPGEQYF.

This clonotype was counted only a few times. The rearrangement joins TRBV19 to TRBJ2-7; D perhaps matches TRBD2 (7 bases). Germline CDR1 and CDR2: LNHDA and SQIVND (reference sequence). This CDR3 comprises 14 residues. Trimming shortened V by 3 bases and J by 5 bases, and 14 bases separated the two germline ends. DNA for the CDR3: TGTGCCAGTAGTATTACGGGGGGCTACCACGAGCAGTACTTC. Residues: CASSITGGYHEQYF.

This clonotype was counted many times. The CDR3 coding sequence is TGTGCCAGCACTACGGGACTAGCGGGCTTAGAGCAGTACTTC. Protein sequence: CASTTGLAGLEQYF. This chain uses TRBV2 with TRBJ2-7; 12 nucleotides align to TRBD2. The CDR3 runs 14 residues. The germline V gene has CDR1 SNHLY and CDR2 FYNNEI. V lost 7 bases, J lost 7 bases, and 8 bases stayed unmatched.

This clonotype came up many times. The rearrangement joins TRBV6-5 to TRBJ2-5; the match to TRBD1 covers 9 bases. Germline assignment: CDR1 MNHEY and CDR2 SVGAGI. The CDR3 contains 16 residues. J was trimmed by 2 bases and V by 0 bases; bases with no gene match: 4. The CDR3 region has the DNA TGTGCCAGCAGTTACTCCATAGACAGGGGGCAAGAGACCCAGTACTTC. Its protein product is CASSYSIDRGQETQYF.